This entry describes one T cell receptor (beta chain). What it binds is unknown. The primer mix had 60 Vbeta and 13 Jbeta primers. As handled by the study authors: Per a later analysis, the number of unique TCR beta chains was about 78 million, of which roughly 10 million were shared. Sequencing used immunoSEQ multiplex PCR; TCRdb keeps in-frame clones, though not all of them. V, J and clone size reflect that table, while D and trimming were determined from the DNA. The data show a few hundred thousand clones, about 80% seen once. The record originates from a study of cytomegalovirus exposure and HLA in healthy donors. Regarding the study as a whole: The majority of CMV-associated TCR beta chains were reported as apparently HLA-restricted in a later analysis. A few CMV-associated chains were confirmed in vitro to be specific for CMV antigens.

Trimming took off 5 bases at V and 6 bases at J, with 20 bases between the two ends. Germline values: CDR1 SGHRS, CDR2 YFSETQ. The CDR3 length is 15 residues. The sequenced sample consisted of PBMCs. The V call is TRBV5-1, the J call TRBJ1-2; D unclear. This TCR was sampled from a man aged 18-30 years in good health and CMV-seronegative. For the CDR3, the DNA is TGCGCCAGCAGTAGAATGGAGTTAAAGGTTGATGGCTACACCTTC. It codes for CASSRMELKVDGYTF.